The 17 T cell receptor beta chains in this list originate from one sample, sequenced in a study of OX40 agonist ivuxolimab in advanced cancers. The library was generated by the immunoSEQ multiplex PCR assay. TCRdb took over this immuneACCESS table, retaining in-frame rearrangements with V and J assigned. Such tables are incomplete; in checked studies, under half of the missing clones stem from an unresolved V gene, and the remainder is unexplained. The sample records approximately 50,000 clones, roughly 86% of which are singletons. Clones ranked in the top ten supply roughly 15% of the sample. Here the sequenced sample was CD4+ or CD8+ T cells sorted from blood, taken in a trial of the OX40 agonist ivuxolimab. The receptors originated from an adult with an advanced solid tumor such as melanoma, head and neck, liver or kidney cancer.

The chain joins TRBV29-1 to TRBJ2-5; TRBD2 agrees at 7 bases. Germline values: CDR1 SQVTM, CDR2 ANQGSEA. Trimming cost V 0 bases and J 7 bases; bases outside gene matches: 17. The CDR3 is 17 amino acids. CDR3 region: CSVEDLGGRLKPGTQYF. The CDR3 nucleotides are TGCAGCGTTGAAGATCTTGGCGGGAGACTAAAACCCGGGACCCAGTACTTC.

The chain is built from TRBV5-1 and TRBJ2-7, with D tentatively TRBD1 or TRBD2 (5 bases each). The germline V gene encodes CDR1 SGHRS and CDR2 YFSETQ. Between the trimmed V and J ends, which lost 0 bases and 6 bases, there was a span of 10 bases. The CDR3 loop spans 13 amino acids. The DNA for the CDR3 is TGCGCCAGCAGCTTGGTTGGGGGTCTCGAGCAGTACTTC. It yields the protein CASSLVGGLEQYF.

This chain connects TRBV27 to TRBJ1-1; D is uncertain. Trimming stripped 5 bases from V and 9 bases from J, with 13 bases between. Germline loops: CDR1 MNHEY, CDR2 SMNVEV (reference sequence). The CDR3 has 12 residues. This chain's CDR3 is CASSVPLVKAFF. CDR3 in DNA: TGTGCCAGCAGTGTTCCGTTGGTGAAAGCTTTCTTT.

As concerns this clone: Other nucleotide sequences from this sample produce the same CDR3. The chain combines TRBV18 with TRBJ1-1; D remains unclear. Germline V gene lookup returns CDR1 KGHSH and CDR2 LQKENI. This CDR3 region has 14 residues. V was cut by 3 bases and J by 1 base, with 9 bases left in between. In DNA form, the CDR3 reads TGTGCCAGCTCACCGCTGCAAGGGAACACTGAAGCTTTCTTT. As protein: CASSPLQGNTEAFF.

The gene calls are TRBV10-3 and TRBJ2-5; no firm D call. This CDR3 has 14 amino acids. The germline gives CDR1 ENHRY, CDR2 SYGVKD. Trimming shortened V by 3 bases and J by 2 bases, and 10 bases separated the two germline ends. The CDR3, as DNA: TGTGCCATCAGTGATCGGGCTCTACAAGAGACCCAGTACTTC. Translation: CAISDRALQETQYF.

V gene TRBV7-9 combines with J gene TRBJ1-1; unclear D gene. There are 14 residues in the CDR3. V shed 1 base and J shed 1 base, with 7 bases lying between them. Germline-derived CDR1 and CDR2 are SEHNR and FQNEAQ (reference sequence). The DNA of the CDR3 is TGTGCCAGCAGCTTAGGTACGGGGAACACTGAAGCTTTCTTT. This sequence encodes CASSLGTGNTEAFF.

This chain joins TRBV28 and TRBJ2-6; 7 nucleotides line up with TRBD2. V lost 7 bases and J lost 2; bases outside the gene matches: 8. The germline gives CDR1 MDHEN, CDR2 SYDVKM. This CDR3 region has 16 residues. The CDR3 protein is CASTRTSYAGANVLTF. The CDR3 DNA follows: TGTGCCAGCACTAGGACTAGTTATGCTGGGGCCAACGTCCTGACTTTC.

The rearrangement links TRBV23-1 to TRBJ2-1, with 8 bases matching TRBD2. TRBV23-1 is identified as an open reading frame with a role that is uncertain. The CDR3 has 17 residues. Germline trimming cut 4 bases from V and 4 bases from J; bases unmatched to any gene: 12. CDR3 sequence (DNA): TGCGCCAGCAGTCTGCGCCTAAGCGGGAGTTCGTACAATGAGCAGTTCTTC. Amino acids: CASSLRLSGSSYNEQFF.

The chain uses TRBV5-1 and TRBJ2-3; 7 bases agree with TRBD2. Trimming removed 0 bases from V and 4 bases from J; junction bases left unmatched: 5. The CDR3 is 15 residues long. Germline V gene lookup returns CDR1 SGHRS and CDR2 YFSETQ. The CDR3 DNA reads TGCGCCAGCAGCTTGGTGGTGGGAGGGCCAGATACGCAGTATTTT. Amino acid sequence: CASSLVVGGPDTQYF.

The chain employs TRBV15 and TRBJ1-4; tentatively, D is TRBD1 (6 bases). The length of the CDR3 is 14 residues. The V end was cut by 0 bases, the J end by 8 bases, with 10 bases between. Germline CDR1 is LNHNV and CDR2 is YYDKDF (reference sequence). CDR3 region: CATSRDVGAEKLFF. The CDR3, as DNA: TGTGCCACCAGCAGAGATGTGGGGGCCGAAAAACTGTTTTTT.

The J gene is TRBJ2-7, the V gene TRBV5-1; D unresolved. Looked up from germline, CDR1 is SGHRS and CDR2 is YFSETQ. V was cut by 4 bases and J by 1 base, with 12 bases left in between. The CDR3 extends over 14 amino acids. Here the CDR3 reads CASSPDTTSYEQYF. CDR3 DNA sequence: TGCGCCAGCAGCCCCGACACAACTTCCTACGAGCAGTACTTC.

The rearrangement links TRBV10-2 to TRBJ1-1; 10 nucleotides agree with TRBD1. Trimming cost V 6 bases and J 1 base; bases outside gene matches: 5. The length of the CDR3 is 15 residues. Germline V gene data show CDR1 as WSHSY and CDR2 as SAAADI. The CDR3 DNA reads as TGCGCCAGCAGAAACGGGGACAGGGGGAACACTGAAGCTTTCTTT. Translating it yields CASRNGDRGNTEAFF.

The chain couples TRBV27 to TRBJ2-1, with TRBD2 identical over 7 bases. The CDR3 consists of 18 residues. Trimming cost V 4 bases and J 4 bases; bases outside gene matches: 16. CDR1 MNHEY and CDR2 SMNVEV come from the germline V gene (reference sequence). The CDR3 loop is CASSSTPTLWGGYNEQFF. CDR3 nucleotide sequence: TGTGCCAGCAGTTCCACACCGACTCTATGGGGGGGGTACAATGAGCAGTTCTTC.

CDR3 sequence (DNA): TGTGCCAGCAGTCTCAAGGATGGGGCCAACGTCCTGACTTTC. Protein: CASSLKDGANVLTF. The chain employs TRBV6-1 and TRBJ2-6; D unresolved. Trimming removed 5 bases at V and 3 bases at J, with 8 bases between. The CDR3 is made up of 14 amino acids. Germline CDR1 is MNHNS and CDR2 is SASEGT.

This clone was found once. DNA for the CDR3: TGTGCCAGCAGTTACGTCCAGCCTGGCACCGGGGAGCTGTTTTTT. Its protein is CASSYVQPGTGELFF. The chain links TRBV6-5 to TRBJ2-2; unclear D gene. There are 15 residues in the CDR3. V lost 2 bases, J lost 4 bases, and 11 bases lay in between. CDR1 and CDR2 from the germline V gene are MNHEY and SVGAGI.

The chain combines TRBV6-5 with TRBJ2-7; D is uncertain. The CDR3 sequence is 13 residues long. Germline V lookup: CDR1 MNHEY, CDR2 SVGAGI. The V end was cut by 10 bases, the J end by 6 bases, with 19 bases between. The DNA for the CDR3 is TGTGCCACCGCAGCTTCCATGGGTAGCGAGCAGTACTTC. Its translation: CATAASMGSEQYF.

This clone was observed a single time. This chain joins TRBV19 and TRBJ2-1; maybe TRBD2 (6 bases). This CDR3 region has 13 residues. Germline loops: CDR1 LNHDA, CDR2 SQIVND (reference sequence). V was cut by 1 base and J by 7 bases, with 8 bases left in between. The CDR3 sequence is CASSIAGVNEQFF. The CDR3 DNA follows: TGTGCCAGTAGTATAGCGGGAGTTAATGAGCAGTTCTTC.